This T cell receptor beta chain was found in a study of T cell responses to AZD1222 COVID-19 vaccine. Trimming took 7 bases from V and 2 from J; bases not matched to a gene: 11. Germline CDR1 SQVTM, CDR2 ANQGSEA. The CDR3 is made up of 15 amino acids. The repertoire was sequenced with immunoSEQ multiplex PCR; TCRdb's copy has only in-frame clones and lacks some. The table has about 150,000 clones, about 90% seen once; the top ten hold about 5.5%. Findings of the study overall: White British people made up most donors, females outnumbered males, and clonal diversity was possibly underestimated. Only after the peak T cell response were repertoires sampled. It was only six AZD1222 recipients who were seropositive at baseline.

In this sample, this clone turned up once. No antigen is known for it. This TCR derives from an adult in good health. The rearrangement joins TRBV29-1 to TRBJ2-3; the match to TRBD1 covers 8 bases. The material sequenced was peripheral blood, taken on day 0 of MenACWY control vaccination. CDR3 bases: TGCAGCGCAAAAGCCGGGACAGGTTCCACAGATACGCAGTATTTT. It is translated as CSAKAGTGSTDTQYF.